Listed here are 16 T cell receptor beta chains from one sample, sequenced in a study of T cell repertoires in cytomegalovirus infection. In TCRdb, the reads were re-called with MiXCR into one record per CDR3 protein. This table has 150,000 to 200,000 distinct CDR3 sequences, approximately 30% appearing once. The sequencing input was PBMCs. Receptors were obtained from a human donor in good health (CMV status not recorded). Some clones in this sample may be carry-over from other donors' samples.

There are a few counts of this clonotype. The V gene is TRBV10-3, the J gene TRBJ1-1, with TRBD1 identical over 9 bases. This CDR3 is built from 14 residues. CDR1 ENHRY and CDR2 SYGVKD come from the germline V gene. Trimming at V came to 7 bases and at J to 2 bases, leaving 5 bases not matched to a gene. The CDR3 DNA is TGTGCCATCACCGACAGGGGGGACAACACTGAAGCTTTCTTT. It yields the protein CAITDRGDNTEAFF.

The chain combines TRBV9 with TRBJ2-1; perhaps TRBD1 as D (8 bases). Germline CDR1 and CDR2: SGDLS and YYNGEE. The CDR3 spans 14 residues. V lost 3 bases, J lost 9 bases, and 16 bases lay in between. CDR3 sequence reads: CASSGGGGQVEQFF. The CDR3 region has the DNA TGTGCCAGCAGCGGTGGGGGGGGACAGGTTGAGCAGTTCTTC.

This clonotype appeared a few times. The genes are TRBV7-2 and TRBJ1-4; D uncertain. Germline V gives CDR1 SGHTA, CDR2 FQGNSA. With 0 bases removed from V and 3 bases from J, the gap between germline ends came to 5 bases. The CDR3 runs to 14 residues. In nucleotides, the CDR3 is TGTGCCAGCAGCTTAGCTGGAGCTAATGAAAAACTGTTTTTT. It specifies CASSLAGANEKLFF.

The chain uses TRBV7-8 and TRBJ1-2; possible D gene TRBD1, 6 bases. The germline V gene encodes CDR1 SGHVS and CDR2 FQNEAQ. Trimming stripped 6 bases from V and 2 bases from J, with 10 bases between. There are 13 residues in the CDR3. In nucleotides, the CDR3 is TGTGCCAGCAGGAAGGGGGTCAACTATGGCTACACCTTC. Protein: CASRKGVNYGYTF.

Turning to this clonotype: A much larger clone is a single base away; this may be a read error. This sequence joins TRBV29-1 and TRBJ1-1, with D possibly TRBD1 on 6 matching bases. Per germline, CDR1 SQVTM and CDR2 ANQGSEA. CDR3 size: 13 residues. Trimming stripped 5 bases from V and 4 bases from J, with 14 bases between. In nucleotides, the CDR3 is TGCAGCGTTAATGGGGGGGCGGTCACTGAAGCTTTCTTT. Protein sequence: CSVNGGAVTEAFF.

This clonotype appeared a few times. This chain uses TRBV5-1 with TRBJ2-7; D possibly uses TRBD1 or TRBD2 (7 bases each). In germline, CDR1 is SGHRS, CDR2 YFSETQ. The CDR3 loop spans 15 amino acids. V was clipped by 6 bases and J by 7 bases, with 23 bases between them. The CDR3 reads CASKYATGREAEQYF. The CDR3 region has the DNA TGCGCCAGCAAGTACGCGACAGGGAGGGAAGCTGAGCAGTACTTC.

The chain couples TRBV7-8 to TRBJ1-5; tentatively, D is TRBD1 (6 bases). Germline V gives CDR1 SGHVS, CDR2 FQNEAQ. Deletions cut 5 bases from V and 1 base from J, with 12 bases between. The CDR3 runs to 15 residues. The CDR3 spells CASSPGVQSNQPQHF. The CDR3 DNA reads TGTGCCAGCAGCCCAGGGGTTCAGAGCAATCAGCCCCAGCATTTT.

This clonotype was recorded a few times. The chain carries TRBV30 and TRBJ2-1; possibly TRBD1 for D (6 bases). CDR1 and CDR2 from the germline V gene are GTSNPN and SVGIG (reference sequence). This CDR3 region has 13 residues. V was trimmed by 8 bases and J by 3 bases, leaving 14 bases between them. The CDR3 DNA is TGTGCCCGAGAGGGGGAAAGCTACAATGAGCAGTTCTTC. Translation: CAREGESYNEQFF.

On this clonotype itself: Germline and junction disagree at one end, which may indicate a read error. This chain joins TRBV7-3 and TRBJ2-1, with 12 bases matching TRBD2. The length of the CDR3 is 18 residues. Germline V gives CDR1 SGHTA, CDR2 FQGTGA. CDR3 amino acids: CASSFHPSSGGAYNKQFF. DNA of the CDR3: TGTGCCAGCAGCTTCCACCCGTCTAGCGGGGGGGCTTACAATAAGCAGTTCTTC.

V usage is TRBV18 and J usage is TRBJ1-1; 9 bases line up with TRBD1. Germline V gene data show CDR1 as KGHSH and CDR2 as LQKENI. The V segment lost 4 bases and the J segment 3 bases; nucleotides outside the gene matches: 6. This CDR3 has 15 amino acids. The CDR3 nucleotides read TGTGCCAGCTCACTGAACCGGGACAGGGACACTGAAGCTTTCTTT. Protein sequence: CASSLNRDRDTEAFF.

This clonotype was observed a few times. This rearrangement joins TRBV2 to TRBJ1-2, with a tentative D call TRBD1 (6 bases). CDR3 length: 13 residues. CDR1 is SNHLY, CDR2 FYNNEI, per germline. V was pared by 7 bases and J by 6 bases, with 15 bases between. CDR3 sequence (DNA): TGTGCCAGCACTATCAGGACAGCAGATGGCTACACCTTC. This gives the protein CASTIRTADGYTF.

This clonotype was detected only a few times. The chain links TRBV5-1 to TRBJ1-2, with TRBD1 as a possible D gene (5 bases). Germline assignment: CDR1 SGHRS and CDR2 YFSETQ. V lost 4 bases and J 8 bases, leaving 21 bases between the germline ends. The CDR3 contains 15 residues. As DNA, the CDR3 is TGCGCCAGCAGCCGAAGCGGGGCATCCTCAATGGGCTACACCTTC. Amino acids: CASSRSGASSMGYTF.

This sequence joins TRBV11-2 and TRBJ2-4; 11 bases fit TRBD2. The CDR3 sequence is 14 residues long. J gave up 4 bases and V 5 bases, and 1 base lay outside the gene matches. Per germline, CDR1 SGHAT and CDR2 FQNNGV. The CDR3 loop is CASSPSGGKNIQYF. CDR3 bases: TGTGCCAGCAGCCCTAGCGGGGGGAAAAACATTCAGTACTTC.

About this clonotype: This may stem from a read error, because a much larger clone lies one nucleotide away. V is TRBV7-6 and J is TRBJ2-1, with TRBD2 identical over 9 bases. Trimming at V came to 5 bases and at J to 7 bases, leaving 12 bases not matched to a gene. Germline V CDR1 and CDR2: SGHVS, FNYEAQ. This CDR3 has 16 residues. This chain's CDR3 is CASSQGGRGGVNEQFF. The CDR3, as DNA: TGTGCCAGCAGCCAGGGAGGGCGGGGGGGCGTGAATGAGCAGTTCTTC.

The chain couples TRBV19 to TRBJ1-5; possible D gene TRBD1, 6 bases. CDR3 length: 14 residues. Germline CDR1 and CDR2: LNHDA and SQIVND (reference sequence). Trimming took off 5 bases at V and 9 bases at J, with 17 bases between the two ends. This CDR3 reads CASSADRPAGPQHF. In DNA form, the CDR3 reads TGTGCCAGTAGTGCCGACAGGCCCGCCGGGCCCCAGCATTTT.

This chain uses TRBV10-3 with TRBJ2-5; D remains unclear. V lost 3 bases and J 1 base, leaving 6 bases between the germline ends. Germline V gene lookup returns CDR1 ENHRY and CDR2 SYGVKD. This CDR3 comprises 13 residues. The CDR3 here is CAISEKVQETQYF. CDR3 nucleotide sequence: TGTGCCATCAGTGAAAAGGTCCAAGAGACCCAGTACTTC.